The rows below give T cell receptor beta chains drawn from one sample of a study of cytomegalovirus exposure and HLA in healthy donors. The data were produced by immunoSEQ multiplex PCR, yet TCRdb's version contains in-frame clones alone and is incomplete. The repertoire holds a few hundred thousand clones, with just over 75% as singletons. Sequencing used PBMCs. These receptors were collected from a woman aged 60 to 75 in good health and CMV-seropositive. Both conserved end residues are part of each CDR3. Each record gives: clone size, D gene, J gene, V gene, CDR3 DNA, CDR3 protein. D genes are given only for firm matches. Only some rows state a clone size, as once, few, many or a class for expanded clones.

clone size: NA; D gene: TRBD1; J gene: TRBJ1-5; V gene: TRBV30; CDR3 DNA: TGTGCCTGGAGTGGACAGGGGAGACAGCCCCAGCATTTT; CDR3 protein: CAWSGQGRQPQHF
clone size: few; D gene: TRBD2; J gene: TRBJ2-1; V gene: TRBV29-1; CDR3 DNA: TGCAGCGTCCTAGGGACTAGCGTAGCCTACAATGAGCAGTTCTTC; CDR3 protein: CSVLGTSVAYNEQFF
clone size: NA; D gene: NA; J gene: TRBJ1-1; V gene: TRBV18; CDR3 DNA: TGTGCCAGCTCACCCGGGGTAGGCGCGGAAGCTTTCTTT; CDR3 protein: CASSPGVGAEAFF
clone size: NA; D gene: TRBD1; J gene: TRBJ1-1; V gene: TRBV2; CDR3 DNA: TGTGCCAGCAGTTTAGGGACAGGGGATGAAGCTTTCTTT; CDR3 protein: CASSLGTGDEAFF
clone size: NA; D gene: NA; J gene: TRBJ1-5; V gene: TRBV30; CDR3 DNA: TGTGCCTGGAGTGGGGGGCTGAGGCAGGATAGCAATCAGCCCCAGCATTTT; CDR3 protein: CAWSGGLRQDSNQPQHF
clone size: NA; D gene: TRBD1; J gene: TRBJ1-6; V gene: TRBV18; CDR3 DNA: TGTGCCAGCTCCGGACAGGGGCGAGATTCACCCCTCCACTTT; CDR3 protein: CASSGQGRDSPLHF
clone size: NA; D gene: TRBD2; J gene: TRBJ2-1; V gene: TRBV11-2; CDR3 DNA: TGTGCCAGCAGCTTTAGCGGGAGGGCCATAAATGAGCAGTTCTTC; CDR3 protein: CASSFSGRAINEQFF
clone size: NA; D gene: NA; J gene: TRBJ1-2; V gene: TRBV11-2; CDR3 DNA: TGTGCCAGCAGGCGCGACTACCTAGACTATGGCTACACCTTC; CDR3 protein: CASRRDYLDYGYTF
clone size: NA; D gene: TRBD2; J gene: TRBJ2-1; V gene: TRBV29-1; CDR3 DNA: TGCAGCGCTAAAAAACTAGCGGAAAAATACAATGAGCAGTTCTTC; CDR3 protein: CSAKKLAEKYNEQFF
clone size: NA; D gene: TRBD2; J gene: TRBJ2-1; V gene: TRBV13; CDR3 DNA: TGTGCCAGCAGCCCAGCGCGGGGGGGAGTTCTGAATGAGCAGTTCTTC; CDR3 protein: CASSPARGGVLNEQFF
clone size: once; D gene: NA; J gene: TRBJ1-2; V gene: TRBV9; CDR3 DNA: TGTGCCAGCAGCGTAAGCCCCTTGGGGGGTAACTATGGCTACACCTTC; CDR3 protein: CASSVSPLGGNYGYTF